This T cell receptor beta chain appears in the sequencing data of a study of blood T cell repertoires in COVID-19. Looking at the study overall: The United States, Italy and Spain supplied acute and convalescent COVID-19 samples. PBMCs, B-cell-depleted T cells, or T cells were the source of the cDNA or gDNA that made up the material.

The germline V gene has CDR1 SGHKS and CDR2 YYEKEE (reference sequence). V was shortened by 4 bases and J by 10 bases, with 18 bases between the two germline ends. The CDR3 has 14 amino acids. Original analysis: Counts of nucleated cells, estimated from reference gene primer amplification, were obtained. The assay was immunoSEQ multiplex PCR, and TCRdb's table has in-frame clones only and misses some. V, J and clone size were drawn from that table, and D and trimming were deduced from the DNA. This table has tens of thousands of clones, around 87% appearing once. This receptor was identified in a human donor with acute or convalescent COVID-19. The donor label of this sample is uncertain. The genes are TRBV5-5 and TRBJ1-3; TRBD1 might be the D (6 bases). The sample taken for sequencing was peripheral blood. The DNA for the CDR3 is TGTGCCAGCAGCCCGCAGGACAGCCGCCAAACCATATATTTT. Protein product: CASSPQDSRQTIYF.